The following is a TCR beta chain sequence with its context. Its antigen is undetermined. The source of the sample is a study of response to subunit inactivated influenza vaccine. Study results and caveats: Authors proposed each seasonal influenza vaccination draws in few new T cells.

TCRdb re-called the RT-PCR reads with MiXCR, one entry per CDR3 protein. The table lists about 700,000 distinct CDR3 sequences, roughly 13% of them singletons. The sequence derives from a man between 45 and 60 years old who received an inactivated influenza vaccine. This specimen was PBMCs from blood, taken 14 to 15 days before vaccination.

The CDR3 loop reads CASSQRQPPTLAGSKNIQYF. The CDR3 nucleotides are TGTGCCAGCAGCCAAAGACAACCCCCGACACTTGCTGGTTCCAAAAACATTCAGTACTTC. V is TRBV3-1 and J is TRBJ2-4; D not certain. The V end was cut by 2 bases, the J end by 2 bases, with 25 bases between. Per germline, CDR1 LGHDT and CDR2 YNNKEL (reference sequence). CDR3 size: 20 residues.